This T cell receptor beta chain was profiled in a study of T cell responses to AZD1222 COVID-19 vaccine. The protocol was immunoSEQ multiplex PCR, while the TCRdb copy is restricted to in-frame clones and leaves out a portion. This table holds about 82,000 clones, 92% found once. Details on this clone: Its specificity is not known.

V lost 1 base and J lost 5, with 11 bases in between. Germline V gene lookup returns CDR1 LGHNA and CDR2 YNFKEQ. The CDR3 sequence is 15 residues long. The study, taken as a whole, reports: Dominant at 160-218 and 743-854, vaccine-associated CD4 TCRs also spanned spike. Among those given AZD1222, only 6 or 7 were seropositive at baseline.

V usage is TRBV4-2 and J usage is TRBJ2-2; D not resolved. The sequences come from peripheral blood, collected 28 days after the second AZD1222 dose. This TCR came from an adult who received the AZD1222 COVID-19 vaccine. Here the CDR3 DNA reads TGTGCCAGCAGCCAAGTTCGACTCTTTACCGGGGAGCTGTTTTTT. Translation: CASSQVRLFTGELFF.